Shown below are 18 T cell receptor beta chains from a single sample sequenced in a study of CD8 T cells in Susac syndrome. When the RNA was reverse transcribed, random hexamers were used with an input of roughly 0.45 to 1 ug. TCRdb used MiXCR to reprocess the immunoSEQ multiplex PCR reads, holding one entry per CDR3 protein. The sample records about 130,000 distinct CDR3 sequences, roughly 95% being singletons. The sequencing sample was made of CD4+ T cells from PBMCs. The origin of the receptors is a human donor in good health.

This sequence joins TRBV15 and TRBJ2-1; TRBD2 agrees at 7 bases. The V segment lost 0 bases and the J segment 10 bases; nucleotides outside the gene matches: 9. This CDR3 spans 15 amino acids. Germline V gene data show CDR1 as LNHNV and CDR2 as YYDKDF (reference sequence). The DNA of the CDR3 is TGTGCCACCAGCAGAGATACGGCCCTCGGGAGGGAGCAGTTCTTC. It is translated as CATSRDTALGREQFF.

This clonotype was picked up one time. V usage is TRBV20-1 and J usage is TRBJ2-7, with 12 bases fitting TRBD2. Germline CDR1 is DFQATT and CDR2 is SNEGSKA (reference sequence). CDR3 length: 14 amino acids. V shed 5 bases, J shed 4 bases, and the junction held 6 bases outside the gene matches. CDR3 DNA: TGCAGTGCTGGACTAGCGGGAAGCCGATACGAGCAGTACTTC. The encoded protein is CSAGLAGSRYEQYF.

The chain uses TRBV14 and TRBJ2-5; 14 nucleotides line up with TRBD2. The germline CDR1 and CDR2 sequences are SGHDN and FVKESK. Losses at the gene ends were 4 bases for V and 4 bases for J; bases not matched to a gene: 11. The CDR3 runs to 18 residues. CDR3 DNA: TGTGCCAGCAGCCGCGGGGGACTAGCGGGAGCCAGAGGAGAGACCCAGTACTTC. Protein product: CASSRGGLAGARGETQYF.

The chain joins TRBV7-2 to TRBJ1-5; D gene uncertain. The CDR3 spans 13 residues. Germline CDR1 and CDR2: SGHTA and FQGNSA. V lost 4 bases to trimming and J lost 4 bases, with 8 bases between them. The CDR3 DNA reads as TGTGCCAGCAGCTCGACTGGGAATCAGCCCCAGCATTTT. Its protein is CASSSTGNQPQHF.

The chain's CDR3 is CASSYVEGPYGYTF. The CDR3 nucleotides are TGTGCCAGCAGTTACGTGGAGGGTCCCTATGGCTACACCTTC. The rearrangement uses TRBV6-5 and TRBJ1-2; D not certain. This CDR3 has 14 amino acids. V gave up 2 bases and J gave up 4 bases, with 11 bases separating them. The V gene's germline CDR1 is MNHEY and CDR2 SVGAGI.

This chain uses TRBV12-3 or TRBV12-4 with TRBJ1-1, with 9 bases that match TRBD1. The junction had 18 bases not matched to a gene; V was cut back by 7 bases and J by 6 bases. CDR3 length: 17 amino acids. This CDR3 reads CASIPTTGGAGRPEAFF. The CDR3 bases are TGTGCCAGCATCCCAACCACAGGGGGCGCCGGGCGACCTGAAGCTTTCTTT.

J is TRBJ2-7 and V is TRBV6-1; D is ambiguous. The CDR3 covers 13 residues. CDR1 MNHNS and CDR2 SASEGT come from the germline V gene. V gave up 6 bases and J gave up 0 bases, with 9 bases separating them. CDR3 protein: CASRPRNSYEQYF. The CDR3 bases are TGTGCCAGCAGGCCCAGGAACTCCTACGAGCAGTACTTC.

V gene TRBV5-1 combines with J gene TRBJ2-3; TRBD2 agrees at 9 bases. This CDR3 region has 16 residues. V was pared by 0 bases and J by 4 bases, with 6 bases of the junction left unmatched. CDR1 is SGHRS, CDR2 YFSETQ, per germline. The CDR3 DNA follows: TGCGCCAGCAGCTTGGCTTGGACTAGCGCGGCAGATACGCAGTATTTT. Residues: CASSLAWTSAADTQYF.

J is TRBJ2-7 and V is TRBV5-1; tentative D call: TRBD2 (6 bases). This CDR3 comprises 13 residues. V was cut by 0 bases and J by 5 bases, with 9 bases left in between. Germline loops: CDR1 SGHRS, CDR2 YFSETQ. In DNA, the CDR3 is TGCGCCAGCAGCTTGGGACGGGGGAACGAGCAGTACTTC. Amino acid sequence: CASSLGRGNEQYF.

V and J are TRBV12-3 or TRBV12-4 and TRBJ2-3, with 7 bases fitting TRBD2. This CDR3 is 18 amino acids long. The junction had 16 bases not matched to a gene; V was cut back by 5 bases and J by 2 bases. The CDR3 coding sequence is TGTGCCAGCAGTGGGCCCTTCCTCTGGCGGGAGACCACAGATACGCAGTATTTT. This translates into CASSGPFLWRETTDTQYF.

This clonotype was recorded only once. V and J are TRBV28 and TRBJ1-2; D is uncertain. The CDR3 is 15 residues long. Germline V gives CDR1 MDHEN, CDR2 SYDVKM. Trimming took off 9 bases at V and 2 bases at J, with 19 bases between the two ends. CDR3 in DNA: TGTGCCAGTTACACCCCGGGAACAGACAACTATGGCTACACCTTC. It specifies CASYTPGTDNYGYTF.

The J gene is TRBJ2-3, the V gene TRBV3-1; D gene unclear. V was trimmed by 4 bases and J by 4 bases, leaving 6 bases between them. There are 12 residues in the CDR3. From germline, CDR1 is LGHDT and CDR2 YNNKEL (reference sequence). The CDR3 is CASSLRADTQYF. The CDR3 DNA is TGTGCCAGCAGCCTTCGAGCAGATACGCAGTATTTT.

CDR3 bases: TGTGCCAGCAGCTTGGAGGACAGGGGTTGGGATGAGCAGTTCTTC. The encoded protein is CASSLEDRGWDEQFF. This rearrangement joins TRBV5-6 to TRBJ2-1, with TRBD1 matching over 9 bases. Trimming at V came to 0 bases and at J to 8 bases, leaving 6 bases not matched to a gene. CDR1 SGHDT and CDR2 YYEEEE come from the germline V gene. CDR3 size: 15 residues.

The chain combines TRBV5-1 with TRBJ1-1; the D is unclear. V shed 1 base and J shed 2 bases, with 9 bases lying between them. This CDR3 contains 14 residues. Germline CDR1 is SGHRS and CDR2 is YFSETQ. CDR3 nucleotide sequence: TGCGCCAGCAGCTTGCAACCGGGCAACACTGAAGCTTTCTTT. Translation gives CASSLQPGNTEAFF. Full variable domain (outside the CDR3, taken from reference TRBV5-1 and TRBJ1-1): KAGVTQTPRYLIKTRGQQVTLSCSPISGHRSVSWYQQTPGQGLQFLFEYFSETQRNKGNFPGRFSGRQFSNSRSEMNVSTLELGDSALYLCASSLQPGNTEAFFGQGTRLTVV.

The CDR3 sequence: CASSQGPRKSNEKLFF. In nucleotides, the CDR3 is TGCGCCAGCAGCCAAGGCCCCAGGAAGAGTAATGAAAAACTGTTTTTT. The chain is built from TRBV4-1 and TRBJ1-4, with D unclear. The CDR3 length is 16 residues. Germline CDR1 MGHRA, CDR2 YSYEKL. The V end lost 1 base, the J end lost 4 bases, and 13 bases lay between the germline ends.

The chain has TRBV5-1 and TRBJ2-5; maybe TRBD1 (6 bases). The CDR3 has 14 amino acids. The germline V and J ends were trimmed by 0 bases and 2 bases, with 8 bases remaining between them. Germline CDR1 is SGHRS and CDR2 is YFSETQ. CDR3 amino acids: CASSLGTVQETQYF. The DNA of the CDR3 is TGCGCCAGCAGCTTGGGGACAGTACAAGAGACCCAGTACTTC.

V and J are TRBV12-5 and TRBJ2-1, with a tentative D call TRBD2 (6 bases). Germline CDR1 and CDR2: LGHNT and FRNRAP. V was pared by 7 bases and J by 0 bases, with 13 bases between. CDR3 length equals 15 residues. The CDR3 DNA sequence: TGTGCTAGTGCCCGTAGCGGTAGCTCCTACAATGAGCAGTTCTTC. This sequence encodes CASARSGSSYNEQFF. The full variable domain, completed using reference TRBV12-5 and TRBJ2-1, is DARVTQTPRHKVTEMGQEVTMRCQPILGHNTVFWYRQTMMQGLELLAYFRNRAPLDDSGMPKDRFSAEMPDATLATLKIQPSEPRDSAVYFCASARSGSSYNEQFFGPGTRLTVL.

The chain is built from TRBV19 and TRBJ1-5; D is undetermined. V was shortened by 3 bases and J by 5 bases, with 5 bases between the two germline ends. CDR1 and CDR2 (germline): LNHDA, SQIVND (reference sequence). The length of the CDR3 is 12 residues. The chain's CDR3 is CASSILDQPQHF. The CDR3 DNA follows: TGTGCCAGTAGTATCCTTGATCAGCCCCAGCATTTT. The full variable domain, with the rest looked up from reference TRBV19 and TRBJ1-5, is DGGITQSPKYLFRKEGQNVTLSCEQNLNHDAMYWYRQDPGQGLRLIYYSQIVNDFQKGDIAEGYSVSREKKESFPLTVTSAQKNPTAFYLCASSILDQPQHFGDGTRLSIL.